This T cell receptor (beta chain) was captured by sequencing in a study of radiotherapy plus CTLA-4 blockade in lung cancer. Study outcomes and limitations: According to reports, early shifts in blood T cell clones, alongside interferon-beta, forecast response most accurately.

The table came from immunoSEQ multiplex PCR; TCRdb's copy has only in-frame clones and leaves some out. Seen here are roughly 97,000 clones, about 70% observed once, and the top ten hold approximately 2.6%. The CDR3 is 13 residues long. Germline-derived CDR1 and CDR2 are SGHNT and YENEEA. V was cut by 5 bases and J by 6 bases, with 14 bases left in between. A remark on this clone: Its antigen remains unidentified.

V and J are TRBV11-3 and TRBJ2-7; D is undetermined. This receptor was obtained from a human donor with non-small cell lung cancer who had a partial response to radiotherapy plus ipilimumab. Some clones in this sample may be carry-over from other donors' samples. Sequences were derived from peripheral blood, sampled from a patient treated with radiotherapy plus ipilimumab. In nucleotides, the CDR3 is TGTGCCAGCAGCCCACGGGTGGTGAGCGAGCAGTACTTC. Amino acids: CASSPRVVSEQYF.